The rows below give T cell receptor beta chains drawn from one sample of a study of T cells in narcolepsy. This table comes from immunoSEQ multiplex PCR, and its TCRdb copy is limited to in-frame clones, with some not included. Counted here are approximately 25,000 clones, approximately 85% occurring once; the ten biggest clones make up about 1.3%. The specimen was CD45RA- memory CD4+ T cells from PBMCs. These receptor sequences come from a human donor with narcolepsy. Both conserved end residues are part of each CDR3.

TRBJ1-1 TRBV7-2 CASSLVGYGVNTEAFF
TRBJ1-2 TRBV10-3 CAISDGNGYTF
TRBJ2-2 TRBV7-8 CASSPWDRNTGELFF
TRBJ2-5 TRBV5-1 CASSARGEETQYF
TRBJ2-6 TRBV25-1 CASRCPHHTSGANVLTF
TRBJ2-7 TRBV10-2 CAGGTRFYEQYF
TRBJ2-7 TRBV28 CASRQVPYEQYF
TRBJ1-2 TRBV5-5 CASSLQALANYGYTF
TRBJ2-7 TRBV28 CASSSSAGYEQYF
TRBJ1-2 TRBV7-2 CASSLGVKNYGYTF
TRBJ2-1 TRBV28 CASSNQREASGNEQFF
TRBJ2-1 TRBV11-3 CASSQTYWGGKNEQFF
TRBJ2-5 TRBV2 CASSEEGAKTQYF
TRBJ2-5 TRBV7-2 CASSYSFQETQYF
TRBJ1-6 TRBV18 CASSGELGSPLHF
TRBJ2-3 TRBV7-3 CASSLTGAGGATDTQYF
TRBJ1-2 TRBV7-2 CASSLAGPNYGYTF
TRBJ1-1 TRBV29-1 CSVRTGADIEAFF
TRBJ1-4 TRBV7-2 CASSPGQGGEKLFF
TRBJ1-3 TRBV19 CASSTKAGGVSGNTIYF
TRBJ1-5 TRBV5-6 CASSFSDGGAWGQPQHF
TRBJ1-4 TRBV7-2 CASSRGGGNEKLFF
TRBJ2-7 TRBV7-2 CASRYKGVSYEQYF
. TRBV28 CASSLGGGPYEQYF
TRBJ2-7 TRBV2 CASNFGGTYEQYF
TRBJ1-1 TRBV10-2 CASKLGQGAMNTEAFF
TRBJ2-1 TRBV10-3 CASSWRGGDGEQFF
. TRBV7-2 CASSPSRGRSYEQYF
TRBJ2-7 TRBV10-3 CAISRQVSYEQYF
. TRBV11-2 CASSGVSYEQYF
TRBJ2-2 TRBV19 CASSRSSGIAGELFF
TRBJ2-6 TRBV29-1 CSVVLTGSLSVLTF
TRBJ1-5 TRBV27 CASSLLGLSNQPQHF
TRBJ1-4 TRBV6-5 CASSYYRPHEKLFF
TRBJ2-7 TRBV28 CASSTLDVKSF
TRBJ2-6 TRBV19 CAPGPGANVLTF
TRBJ1-2 TRBV10-3 CASSGAVNYGYTF
TRBJ1-1 TRBV19 CASNGGVMNTEAFF
TRBJ2-3 TRBV28 CASSGSSGWLTDTQYF
TRBJ2-7 TRBV19 CASSPGQGLTPYEQYF
TRBJ2-5 TRBV29-1 CSVQDQETQYF
TRBJ2-7 TRBV11-2 CASTNLGLQLYEQYF
TRBJ2-5 TRBV5-1 CASSLGLSSGRAETQYF
TRBJ1-2 TRBV7-2 CASSLKGDRGYTF
TRBJ1-5 TRBV13 CASSRRQGGQPQHF
TRBJ1-2 TRBV14 CASSQTPGRPEDGYTF
TRBJ2-5 TRBV5-4 CASSRDRVMETQYF
TRBJ2-3 TRBV7-3 CASSPLASTDTQYF
TRBJ1-3 TRBV6-5 CASSPTGDSGNTIYF
TRBJ2-6 TRBV7-2 CASSLRSSSGANVLTF
TRBJ2-1 TRBV9 CASSPPSTSLAEQFF